This T cell receptor (beta chain) is from a study of early T cells in non-severe SARS-CoV-2 infection. This clonotype has only a few counts. CDR3 size: 14 residues. The V gene's germline CDR1 is SGDLS and CDR2 YYNGEE. V lost 2 bases, J lost 0 bases, and 8 bases lay in between. Individual cDNA molecules carried attached unique molecular identifiers. TCRdb used MiXCR to reprocess the 5' RACE reads, holding one entry per CDR3 protein. The table includes 35,000 to 50,000 distinct CDR3 sequences, around 5.8% detected once. The sequenced sample was whole blood, obtained at baseline. This chain joins TRBV9 and TRBJ2-5; D is uncertain. The receptor comes from an adult who was a healthcare worker with PCR-confirmed SARS-CoV-2 infection or an uninfected control (not recorded which). The CDR3 spells CASSVGPNQETQYF. The CDR3 DNA is TGTGCCAGCAGCGTTGGACCGAACCAAGAGACCCAGTACTTC.